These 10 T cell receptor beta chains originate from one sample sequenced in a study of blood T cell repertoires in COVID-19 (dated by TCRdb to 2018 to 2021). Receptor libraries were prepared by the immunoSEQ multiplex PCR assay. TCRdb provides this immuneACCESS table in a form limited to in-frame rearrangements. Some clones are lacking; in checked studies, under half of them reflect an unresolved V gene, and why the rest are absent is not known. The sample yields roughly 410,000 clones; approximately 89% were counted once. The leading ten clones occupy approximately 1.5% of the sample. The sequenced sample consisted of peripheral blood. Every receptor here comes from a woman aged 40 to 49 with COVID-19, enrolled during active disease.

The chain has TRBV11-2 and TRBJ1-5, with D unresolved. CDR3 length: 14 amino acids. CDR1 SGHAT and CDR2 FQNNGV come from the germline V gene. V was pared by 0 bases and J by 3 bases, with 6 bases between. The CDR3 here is CASSLEHPNQPQHF. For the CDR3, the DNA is TGTGCCAGCAGCTTAGAACACCCCAATCAGCCCCAGCATTTT.

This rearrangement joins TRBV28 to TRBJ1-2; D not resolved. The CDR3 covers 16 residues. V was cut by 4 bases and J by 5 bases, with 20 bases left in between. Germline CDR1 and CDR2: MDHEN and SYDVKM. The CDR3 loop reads CASSSLLPGIEYGYTF. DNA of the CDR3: TGTGCCAGCAGTTCCCTCCTCCCAGGAATAGAGTATGGCTACACCTTC.

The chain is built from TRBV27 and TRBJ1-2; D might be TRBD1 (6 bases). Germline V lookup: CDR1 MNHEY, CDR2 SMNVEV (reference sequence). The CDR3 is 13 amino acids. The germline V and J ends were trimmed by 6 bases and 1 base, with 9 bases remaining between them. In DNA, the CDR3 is TGTGCCAGCAGACGGACAGATAACTATGGCTACACCTTC. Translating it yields CASRRTDNYGYTF.

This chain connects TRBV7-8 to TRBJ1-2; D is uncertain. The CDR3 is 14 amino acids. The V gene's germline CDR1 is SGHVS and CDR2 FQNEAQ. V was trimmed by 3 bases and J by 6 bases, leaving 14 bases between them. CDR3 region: CASSLLGFLNGYTF. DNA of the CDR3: TGTGCCAGCAGCTTGCTAGGCTTTCTAAATGGCTACACCTTC.

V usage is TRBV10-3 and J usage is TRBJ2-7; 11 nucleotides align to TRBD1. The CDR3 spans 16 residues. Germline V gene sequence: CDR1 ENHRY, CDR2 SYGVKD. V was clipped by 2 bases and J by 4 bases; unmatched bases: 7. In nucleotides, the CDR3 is TGTGCCATCAGTGAGCCCCCGGGACAGGGGGTATACGAGCAGTACTTC. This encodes CAISEPPGQGVYEQYF.

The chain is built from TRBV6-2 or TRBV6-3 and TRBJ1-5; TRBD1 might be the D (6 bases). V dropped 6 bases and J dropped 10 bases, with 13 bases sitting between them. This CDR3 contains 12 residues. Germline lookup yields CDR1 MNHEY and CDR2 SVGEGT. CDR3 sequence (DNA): TGTGCCAGCAGCCCGCCGGGGACACCCCAGCATTTT. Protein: CASSPPGTPQHF.

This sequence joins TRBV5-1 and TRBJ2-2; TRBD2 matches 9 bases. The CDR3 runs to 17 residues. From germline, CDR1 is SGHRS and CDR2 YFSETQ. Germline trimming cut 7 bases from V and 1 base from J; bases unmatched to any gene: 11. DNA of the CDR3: TGCGCCAGCGTAAGGGGACGACTAGCGGAGAACACCGGGGAGCTGTTTTTT. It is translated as CASVRGRLAENTGELFF.

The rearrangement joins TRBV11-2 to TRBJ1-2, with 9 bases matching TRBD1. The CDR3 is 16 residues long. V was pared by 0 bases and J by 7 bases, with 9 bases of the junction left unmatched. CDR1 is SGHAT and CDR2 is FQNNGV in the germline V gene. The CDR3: CASSLDGFWDRVGYTF. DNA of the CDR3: TGTGCCAGCAGCTTAGATGGATTTTGGGACAGGGTTGGCTACACCTTC.

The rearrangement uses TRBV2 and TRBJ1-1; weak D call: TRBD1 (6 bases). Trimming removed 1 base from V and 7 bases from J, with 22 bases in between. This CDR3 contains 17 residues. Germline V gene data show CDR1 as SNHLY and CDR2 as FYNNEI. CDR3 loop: CASSEVTTGKGRSEAFF. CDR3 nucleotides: TGTGCCAGCAGTGAAGTTACTACAGGGAAGGGAAGGAGTGAAGCTTTCTTT.

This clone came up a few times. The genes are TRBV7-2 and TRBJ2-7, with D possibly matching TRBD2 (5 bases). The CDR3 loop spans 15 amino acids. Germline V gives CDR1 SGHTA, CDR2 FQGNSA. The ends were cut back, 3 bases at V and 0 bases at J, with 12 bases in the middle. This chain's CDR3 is CASSFQTGSSYEQYF. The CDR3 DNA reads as TGTGCCAGCAGCTTCCAGACGGGGAGCTCCTACGAGCAGTACTTC.